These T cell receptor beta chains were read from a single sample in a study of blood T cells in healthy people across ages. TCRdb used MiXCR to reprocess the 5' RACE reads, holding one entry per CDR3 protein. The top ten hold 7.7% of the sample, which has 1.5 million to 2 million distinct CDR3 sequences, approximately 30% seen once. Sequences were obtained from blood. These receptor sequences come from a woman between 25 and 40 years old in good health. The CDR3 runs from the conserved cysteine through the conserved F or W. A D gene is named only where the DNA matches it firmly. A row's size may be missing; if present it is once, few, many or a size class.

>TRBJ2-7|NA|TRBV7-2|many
CASSLGQGGYYEQYF
TGTGCCAGCAGCCTTGGTCAGGGAGGTTACTACGAGCAGTACTTC
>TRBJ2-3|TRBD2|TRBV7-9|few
CASSFLAGPADTQYF
TGTGCCAGCAGCTTCCTAGCGGGCCCAGCAGATACGCAGTATTTT
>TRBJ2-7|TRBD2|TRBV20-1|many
CSVSSGTSYEQYF
TGCAGTGTTTCTAGCGGGACCTCCTACGAGCAGTACTTC
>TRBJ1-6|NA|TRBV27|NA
CASSPRPEINSPLHF
TGTGCCAGCAGTCCCCGACCGGAGATTAATTCACCCCTCCACTTT
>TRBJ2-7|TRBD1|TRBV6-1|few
CASSERDRGYF
TGTGCCAGCAGTGAAAGGGACAGGGGGTACTTC
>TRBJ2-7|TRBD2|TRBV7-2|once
CASSFGTSGFRSSYEQYF
TGTGCCAGCAGTTTCGGGACTAGCGGGTTCCGGAGCTCCTACGAGCAGTACTTC
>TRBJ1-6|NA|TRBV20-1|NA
CSASSSNGNSPLHF
TGCAGTGCTAGCAGTTCGAACGGCAATTCACCCCTCCACTTT
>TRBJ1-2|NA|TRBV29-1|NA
CSVVGTRGYGYTF
TGCAGCGTTGTAGGGACCCGAGGGTATGGCTACACCTTC
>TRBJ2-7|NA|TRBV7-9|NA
CASSLCDGSCGIASYEQYF
TGTGCCAGCAGCTTATGTGATGGGTCTTGTGGAATCGCTTCCTACGAGCAGTACTTC
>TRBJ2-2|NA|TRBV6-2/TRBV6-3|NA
CASSRRGQTGERFF
TGTGCCAGCAGCCGACGGGGACAAACCGGGGAGCGGTTTTTT
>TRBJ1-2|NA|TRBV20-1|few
CSARVTGQYGYTF
TGCAGTGCTAGAGTAACAGGACAATATGGCTACACCTTC
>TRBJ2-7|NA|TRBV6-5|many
CASSSGFEQYF
TGTGCCAGCAGCTCAGGGTTCGAGCAGTACTTC
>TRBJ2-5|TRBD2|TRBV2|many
CASSGGLAGETQYF
TGTGCCAGCAGTGGGGGACTAGCGGGAGAGACCCAGTACTTC
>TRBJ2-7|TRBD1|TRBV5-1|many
CASRGPGTGNDEQYF
TGCGCCAGCAGGGGACCCGGGACAGGGAATGACGAGCAGTACTTC
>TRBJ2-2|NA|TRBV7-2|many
CASSSDPVGSGELFF
TGTGCCAGCAGCTCCGACCCAGTAGGTTCCGGGGAGCTGTTTTTT
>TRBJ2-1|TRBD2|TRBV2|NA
CASSNGLAGGPGEQFF
TGTGCCAGCAGCAACGGACTAGCGGGGGGGCCGGGGGAGCAGTTCTTC
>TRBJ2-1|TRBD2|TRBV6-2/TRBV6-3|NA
CASSRWSSGRGNEQFF
TGTGCCAGCAGCCGCTGGTCTAGCGGGAGAGGGAATGAGCAGTTCTTC
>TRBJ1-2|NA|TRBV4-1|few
CASSQGHRRYGYTF
TGCGCCAGCAGCCAGGGACATAGGCGTTATGGCTACACCTTC
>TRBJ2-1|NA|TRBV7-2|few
CASSLASRDGQDEQFF
TGTGCCAGCAGCTTAGCCAGCCGGGATGGGCAGGATGAGCAGTTCTTC
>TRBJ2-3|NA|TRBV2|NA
CASSVASRADTQYF
TGTGCCAGCAGTGTGGCTAGCCGCGCAGATACGCAGTATTTT
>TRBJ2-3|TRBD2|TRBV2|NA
CASSAERGNTDTQYF
TGTGCCAGCAGCGCCGAGCGGGGCAACACAGATACGCAGTATTTT
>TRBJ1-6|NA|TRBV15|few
CATSPESSYNSPLHF
TGTGCCACCAGCCCCGAGAGCTCCTATAATTCACCCCTCCACTTT
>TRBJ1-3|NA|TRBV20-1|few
CSANDRSSGNTIYF
TGCAGTGCCAACGACAGGTCCTCTGGAAACACCATATATTTT
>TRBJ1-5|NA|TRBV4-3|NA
CASSQVLSGGQYNQPQHF
TGCGCCAGCAGCCAAGTTCTTTCGGGGGGACAATACAATCAGCCCCAGCATTTT
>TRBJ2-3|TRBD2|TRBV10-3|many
CATRTSGTTDTQYF
TGTGCCACCAGGACTAGCGGGACCACAGATACGCAGTATTTT
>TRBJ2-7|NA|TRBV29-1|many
CSVGDASSYEQYF
TGCAGCGTTGGGGACGCAAGCTCCTACGAGCAGTACTTC
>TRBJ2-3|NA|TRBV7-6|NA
CASSLAAGPADTQYF
TGTGCCAGCAGCTTAGCAGCAGGGCCCGCAGATACGCAGTATTTT
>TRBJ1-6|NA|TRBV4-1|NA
CASSQEGIGQPFRSPLHF
TGCGCCAGCAGCCAAGAAGGTATAGGGCAGCCTTTTAGATCACCCCTCCACTTT
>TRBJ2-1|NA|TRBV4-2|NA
CASSQAAELGQFF
TGTGCCAGCAGCCAAGCGGCGGAGCTTGGGCAGTTCTTC
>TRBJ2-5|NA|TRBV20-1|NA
CSARAAGLPKKETQYF
TGCAGTGCTAGAGCAGCAGGGCTACCCAAAAAAGAGACCCAGTACTTC
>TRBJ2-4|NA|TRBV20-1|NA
CSASSSVYNEQYF
TGCAGTGCTAGTAGCTCTGTTTACAATGAGCAGTACTTC
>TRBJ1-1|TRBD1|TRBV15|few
CATRTGALNTEAFF
TGTGCCACCCGGACAGGGGCGTTGAACACTGAAGCTTTCTTT
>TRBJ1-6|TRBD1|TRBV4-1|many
CASSHLTGGAYNSPLHF
TGCGCCAGCAGCCATCTTACAGGGGGCGCCTATAATTCACCCCTCCACTTT
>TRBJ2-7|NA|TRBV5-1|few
CASSLVSLGHPTSYEQYF
TGCGCCAGCAGCTTGGTTTCCCTGGGTCACCCTACGTCCTACGAGCAGTACTTC
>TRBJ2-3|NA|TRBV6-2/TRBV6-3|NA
CASSRDSASTDTQYF
TGTGCCAGCAGTCGGGACTCAGCTAGCACAGATACGCAGTATTTT
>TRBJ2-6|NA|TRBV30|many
CAFDPSGANVLTF
TGTGCCTTCGACCCTTCCGGGGCCAACGTCCTGACTTTC
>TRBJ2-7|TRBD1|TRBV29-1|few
CSAGSKTGAGEQYF
TGCAGCGCCGGATCAAAGACAGGGGCGGGGGAGCAGTACTTC
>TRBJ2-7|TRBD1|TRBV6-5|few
CADSYGPGQHSYEQYF
TGTGCCGACAGTTACGGGCCGGGACAGCATTCCTACGAGCAGTACTTC
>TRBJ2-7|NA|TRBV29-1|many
CSVRGLISYEQYF
TGCAGCGTTCGCGGACTGATTTCCTACGAGCAGTACTTC
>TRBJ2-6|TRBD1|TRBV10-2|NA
CASSDPGQGFGADVLTF
TGCGCCAGCAGTGATCCGGGACAGGGGTTCGGGGCCGACGTCCTGACTTTC
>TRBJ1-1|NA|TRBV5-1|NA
CASSFDGKTEAFF
TGCGCCAGCAGCTTCGATGGTAAAACTGAAGCTTTCTTT
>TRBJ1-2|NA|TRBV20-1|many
CSADQGQNYGYTF
TGCAGTGCCGATCAGGGACAAAACTATGGCTACACCTTC
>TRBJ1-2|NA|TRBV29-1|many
CSAISGESSYGYTF
TGCAGCGCAATTTCAGGGGAAAGTAGCTATGGCTACACCTTC
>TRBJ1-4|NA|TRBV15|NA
CATSRGSSNEKRFF
TGTGCCACCAGCAGAGGGTCAAGTAATGAAAAACGGTTTTTT
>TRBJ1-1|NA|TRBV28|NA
CASSLLRGQTEAFF
TGTGCCAGCAGTTTGCTCCGCGGTCAAACTGAAGCTTTCTTT
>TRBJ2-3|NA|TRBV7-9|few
CASSFSSAMYGTDTQYF
TGTGCCAGCAGCTTCTCCTCAGCGATGTATGGCACAGATACGCAGTATTTT
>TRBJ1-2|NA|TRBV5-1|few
CASTPVGRYGYTF
TGCGCCAGCACCCCAGTGGGCCGCTATGGCTACACCTTC
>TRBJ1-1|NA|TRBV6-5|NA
CASSYSMRSGDMNTEAFF
TGTGCCAGCAGTTACTCGATGAGGTCAGGGGACATGAACACTGAAGCTTTCTTT
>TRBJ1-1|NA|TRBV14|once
CASSLPQGSLTEAFF
TGTGCCAGCAGCCTACCCCAGGGGAGTCTCACTGAAGCTTTCTTT
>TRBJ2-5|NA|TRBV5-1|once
CASSPDSGGYEQYF
TGCGCCAGCAGCCCTGACAGTGGAGGCTACGAACAGTACTTC
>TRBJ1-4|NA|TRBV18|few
CASSGTTSSLFF
TGTGCCAGCTCCGGGACCACTTCTAGTCTGTTTTTT
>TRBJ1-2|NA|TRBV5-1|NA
CASSLRDSSDGYTF
TGCGCCAGCAGCTTGCGGGATTCGAGCGATGGCTACACCTTC
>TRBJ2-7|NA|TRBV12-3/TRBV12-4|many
CASSPGGGDEQYF
TGTGCCAGCAGTCCCGGGGGCGGGGACGAGCAGTACTTC
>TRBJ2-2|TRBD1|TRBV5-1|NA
CASSSRQGPSTGELFF
TGCGCCAGCAGCTCGAGACAGGGACCCAGCACCGGGGAGCTGTTTTTT
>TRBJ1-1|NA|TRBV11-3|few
CASMKEGQNTEAFF
TGTGCCAGCATGAAGGAGGGCCAGAACACTGAAGCTTTCTTT
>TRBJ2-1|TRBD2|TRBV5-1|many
CASSLATSGSNEQFF
TGCGCCAGCAGCTTGGCAACTAGCGGGAGCAATGAGCAGTTCTTC